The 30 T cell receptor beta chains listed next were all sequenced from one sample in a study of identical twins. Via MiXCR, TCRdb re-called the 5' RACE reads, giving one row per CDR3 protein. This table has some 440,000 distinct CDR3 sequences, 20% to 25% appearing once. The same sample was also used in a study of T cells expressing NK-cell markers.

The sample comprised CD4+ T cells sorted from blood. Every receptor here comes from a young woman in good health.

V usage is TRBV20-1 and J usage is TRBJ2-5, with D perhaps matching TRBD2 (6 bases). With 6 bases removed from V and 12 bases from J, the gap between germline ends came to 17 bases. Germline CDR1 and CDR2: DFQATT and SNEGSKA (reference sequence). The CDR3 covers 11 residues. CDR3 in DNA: TGCAGTGCGCGGGGCCCGGGACTGGAGTACTTC. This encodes CSARGPGLEYF.

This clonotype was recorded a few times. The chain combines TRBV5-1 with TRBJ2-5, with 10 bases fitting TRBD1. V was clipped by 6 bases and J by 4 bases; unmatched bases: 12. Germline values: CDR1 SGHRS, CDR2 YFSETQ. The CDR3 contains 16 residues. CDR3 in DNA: TGCGCCAGCACGGTGGGTGAAGACAGGGGGCGAGAGACCCAGTACTTC. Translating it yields CASTVGEDRGRETQYF.

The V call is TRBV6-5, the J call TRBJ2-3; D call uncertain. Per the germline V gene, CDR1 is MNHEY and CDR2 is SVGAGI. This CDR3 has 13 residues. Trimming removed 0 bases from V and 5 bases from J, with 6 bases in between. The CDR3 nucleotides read TGTGCCAGCAGTTACTCTTCGAAAGATACGCAGTATTTT. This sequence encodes CASSYSSKDTQYF.

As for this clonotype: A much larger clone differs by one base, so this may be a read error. The CDR3 DNA sequence: TGTGCCAGCAGTACCTCCAATTACAATGAGCGGTTCTTC. Its translation is CASSTSNYNERFF. V usage is TRBV12-3 or TRBV12-4 and J usage is TRBJ2-1; D gene uncertain. The CDR3 extends over 13 amino acids.

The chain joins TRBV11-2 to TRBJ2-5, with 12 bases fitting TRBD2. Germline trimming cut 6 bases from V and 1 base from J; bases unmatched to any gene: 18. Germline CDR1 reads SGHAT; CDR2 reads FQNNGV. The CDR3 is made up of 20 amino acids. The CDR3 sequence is CASRPYPWLAGGPGQETQYF. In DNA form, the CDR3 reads TGTGCCAGCAGACCCTACCCGTGGCTAGCGGGAGGGCCGGGCCAAGAGACCCAGTACTTC.

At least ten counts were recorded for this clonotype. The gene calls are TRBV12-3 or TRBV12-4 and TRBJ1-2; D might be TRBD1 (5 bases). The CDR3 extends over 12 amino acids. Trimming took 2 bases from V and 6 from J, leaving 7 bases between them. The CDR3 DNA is TGTGCCAGCAGTTTACAGGGCCATGGCTACACCTTC. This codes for CASSLQGHGYTF.

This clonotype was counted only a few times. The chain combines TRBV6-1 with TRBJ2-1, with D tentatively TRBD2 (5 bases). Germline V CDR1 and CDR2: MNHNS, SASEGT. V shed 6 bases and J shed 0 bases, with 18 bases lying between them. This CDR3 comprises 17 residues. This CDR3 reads CASRSIAPTSSYNEQFF. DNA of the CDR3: TGTGCCAGCAGGAGTATAGCGCCCACAAGCTCCTACAATGAGCAGTTCTTC.

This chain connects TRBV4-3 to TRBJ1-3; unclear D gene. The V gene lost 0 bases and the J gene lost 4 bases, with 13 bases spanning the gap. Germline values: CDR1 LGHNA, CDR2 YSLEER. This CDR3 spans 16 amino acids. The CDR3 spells CASSQDLKLGGNTIYF. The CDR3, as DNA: TGCGCCAGCAGCCAAGACCTGAAACTTGGAGGAAACACCATATATTTT.

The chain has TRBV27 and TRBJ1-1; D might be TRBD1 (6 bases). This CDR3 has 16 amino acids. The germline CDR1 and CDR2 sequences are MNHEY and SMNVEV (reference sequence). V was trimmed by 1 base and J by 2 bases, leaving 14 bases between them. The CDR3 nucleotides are TGTGCCAGCAGTTTATTTGGGGGCGGGGGAAACACTGAAGCTTTCTTT. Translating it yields CASSLFGGGGNTEAFF.

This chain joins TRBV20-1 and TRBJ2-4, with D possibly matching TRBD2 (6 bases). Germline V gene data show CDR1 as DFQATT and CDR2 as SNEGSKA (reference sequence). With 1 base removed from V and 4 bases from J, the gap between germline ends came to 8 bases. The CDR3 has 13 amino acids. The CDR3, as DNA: TGCAGTGCTAGAGTTGGGGGGAAAAACATTCAGTACTTC. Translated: CSARVGGKNIQYF.

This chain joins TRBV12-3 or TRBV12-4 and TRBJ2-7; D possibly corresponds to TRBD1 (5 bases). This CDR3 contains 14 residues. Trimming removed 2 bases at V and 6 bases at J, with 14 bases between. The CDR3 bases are TGTGCCAGCAGTTTACCTCCCGCAGGGCGCGAGCAGTACTTC. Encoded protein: CASSLPPAGREQYF.

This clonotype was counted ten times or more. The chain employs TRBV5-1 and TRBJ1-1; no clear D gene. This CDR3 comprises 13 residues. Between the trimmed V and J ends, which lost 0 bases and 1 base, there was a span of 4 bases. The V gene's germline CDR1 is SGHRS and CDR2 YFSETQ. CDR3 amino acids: CASSLGTNTEAFF. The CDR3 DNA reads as TGCGCCAGCAGCTTGGGAACGAACACTGAAGCTTTCTTT.

The CDR3 reads CASSTRLAGPYEQYF. The CDR3 nucleotides are TGTGCCAGCAGCACCCGACTAGCGGGTCCCTACGAGCAGTACTTC. V usage is TRBV7-2 and J usage is TRBJ2-7; TRBD2 matches 10 bases. V gave up 5 bases and J gave up 2 bases; unmatched junction bases: 6. CDR1 and CDR2 from the germline V gene are SGHTA and FQGNSA. The CDR3 is 15 residues long.

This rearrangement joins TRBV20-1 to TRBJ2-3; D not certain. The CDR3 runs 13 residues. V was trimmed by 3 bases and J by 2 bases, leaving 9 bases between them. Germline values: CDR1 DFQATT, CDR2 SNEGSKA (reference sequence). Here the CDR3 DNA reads TGCAGTGCTAGGAGACGCGTCACAGATACGCAGTATTTT. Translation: CSARRRVTDTQYF.

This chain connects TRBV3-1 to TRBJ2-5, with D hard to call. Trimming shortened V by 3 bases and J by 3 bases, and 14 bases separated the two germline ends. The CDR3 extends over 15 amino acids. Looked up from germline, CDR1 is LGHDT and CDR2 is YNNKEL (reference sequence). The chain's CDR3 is CASSHTPYTEETQYF. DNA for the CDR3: TGTGCCAGCAGCCACACCCCCTACACGGAAGAGACCCAGTACTTC.

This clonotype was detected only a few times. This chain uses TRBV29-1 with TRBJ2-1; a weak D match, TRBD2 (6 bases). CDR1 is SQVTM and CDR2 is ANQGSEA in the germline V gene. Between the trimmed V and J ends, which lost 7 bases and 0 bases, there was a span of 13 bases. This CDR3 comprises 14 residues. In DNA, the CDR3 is TGCAGCGGGGGGGACTCGAGCTCCTACAATGAGCAGTTCTTC. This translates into CSGGDSSSYNEQFF.

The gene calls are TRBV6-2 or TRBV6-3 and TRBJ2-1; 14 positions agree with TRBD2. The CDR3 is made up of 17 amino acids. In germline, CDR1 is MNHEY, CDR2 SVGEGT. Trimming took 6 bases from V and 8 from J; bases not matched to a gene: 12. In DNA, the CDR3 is TGTGCCAGCAGAAACCCGCCCGGGACTAGCGGGGGTTATGAGCAGTTCTTC. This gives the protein CASRNPPGTSGGYEQFF.

The CDR3 DNA is TGTGCCAGCACCCCCTGGACCCGTCGCGGATTCTCGGCGGAGCTGTTTTTT. The encoded protein is CASTPWTRRGFSAELFF. J is TRBJ2-2 and V is TRBV7-2, with unresolved D. V gave up 7 bases and J gave up 10 bases, with 28 bases separating them. The CDR3 contains 17 residues. CDR1 and CDR2 from the germline V gene are SGHTA and FQGNSA. The whole variable domain, remainder taken from reference TRBV7-2 and TRBJ2-2, is GAGVSQSPSNKVTEKGKDVELRCDPISGHTALYWYRQSLGQGLEFLIYFQGNSAPDKSGLPSDRFSAERTGGSVSTLTIQRTQQEDSAVYLCASTPWTRRGFSAELFFGEGSRLTVL.

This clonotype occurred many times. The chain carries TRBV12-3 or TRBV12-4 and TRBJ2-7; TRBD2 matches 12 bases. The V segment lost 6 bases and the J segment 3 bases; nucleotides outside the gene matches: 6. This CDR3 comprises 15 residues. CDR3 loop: CASSFRLAGDYEQYF. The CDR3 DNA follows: TGTGCCAGCAGCTTCCGACTAGCGGGGGACTACGAGCAGTACTTC.

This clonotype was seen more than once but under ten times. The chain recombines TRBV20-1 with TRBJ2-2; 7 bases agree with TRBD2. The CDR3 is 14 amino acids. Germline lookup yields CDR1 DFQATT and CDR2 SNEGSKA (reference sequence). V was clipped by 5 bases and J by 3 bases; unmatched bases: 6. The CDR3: CSAVSGFDTGELFF. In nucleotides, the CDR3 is TGCAGTGCTGTTAGCGGGTTTGACACCGGGGAGCTGTTTTTT.

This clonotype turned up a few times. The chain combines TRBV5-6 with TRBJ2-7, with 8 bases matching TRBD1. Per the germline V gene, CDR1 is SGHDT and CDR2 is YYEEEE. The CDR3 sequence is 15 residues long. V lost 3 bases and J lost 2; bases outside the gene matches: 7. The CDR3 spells CASSWGRTGTYEQYF. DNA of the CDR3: TGTGCCAGCAGCTGGGGAAGGACAGGGACCTACGAGCAGTACTTC.

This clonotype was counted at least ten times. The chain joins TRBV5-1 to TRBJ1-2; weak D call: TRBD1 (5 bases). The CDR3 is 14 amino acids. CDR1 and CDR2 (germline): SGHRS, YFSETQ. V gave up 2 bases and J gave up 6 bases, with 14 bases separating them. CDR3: CASSLGAADHGYTF. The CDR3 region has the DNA TGCGCCAGCAGCTTAGGGGCGGCAGATCATGGCTACACCTTC.

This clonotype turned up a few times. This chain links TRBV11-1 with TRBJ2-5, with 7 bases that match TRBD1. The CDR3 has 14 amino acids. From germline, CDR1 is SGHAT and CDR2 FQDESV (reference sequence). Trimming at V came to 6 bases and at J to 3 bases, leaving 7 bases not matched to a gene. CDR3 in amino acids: CASRLTGAEETQYF. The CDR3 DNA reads TGTGCCAGCAGGCTTACAGGGGCTGAAGAGACCCAGTACTTC.

The CDR3 protein is CATSRWTSGYTDTQYF. Written as DNA, the CDR3 is TGTGCCACCAGCAGGTGGACTAGCGGCTACACAGATACGCAGTATTTT. The chain employs TRBV15 and TRBJ2-3, with 10 bases lining up with TRBD2. This CDR3 region has 16 residues. Trimming cost V 3 bases and J 2 bases; bases outside gene matches: 5. Germline values: CDR1 LNHNV, CDR2 YYDKDF (reference sequence).

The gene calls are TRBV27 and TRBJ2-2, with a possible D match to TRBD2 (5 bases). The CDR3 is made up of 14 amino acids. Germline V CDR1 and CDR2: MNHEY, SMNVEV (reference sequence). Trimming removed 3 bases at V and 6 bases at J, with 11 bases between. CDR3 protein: CASSFLATAGELFF. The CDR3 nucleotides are TGTGCCAGCAGTTTCCTAGCTACCGCCGGGGAGCTGTTTTTT.

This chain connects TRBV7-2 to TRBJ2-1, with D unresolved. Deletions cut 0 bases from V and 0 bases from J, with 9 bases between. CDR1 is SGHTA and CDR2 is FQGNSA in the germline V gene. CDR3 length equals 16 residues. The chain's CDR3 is CASSLAGSSSYNEQFF. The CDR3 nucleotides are TGTGCCAGCAGCTTAGCGGGCAGTAGCTCCTACAATGAGCAGTTCTTC.

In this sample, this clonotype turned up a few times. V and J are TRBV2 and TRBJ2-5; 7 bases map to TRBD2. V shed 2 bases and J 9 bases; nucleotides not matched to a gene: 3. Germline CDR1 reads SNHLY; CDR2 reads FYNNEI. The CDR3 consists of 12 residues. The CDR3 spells CASSERRESQYF. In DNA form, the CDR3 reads TGTGCCAGCAGTGAACGGCGGGAGTCCCAGTACTTC.

CDR3 nucleotide sequence: TGCAGTGCTCCTGACCACAATGAGCAGTTCTTC. Its translation: CSAPDHNEQFF. The chain is built from TRBV20-1 and TRBJ2-1; no definite D call. The length of the CDR3 is 11 residues. From germline, CDR1 is DFQATT and CDR2 SNEGSKA (reference sequence). Trimming left V 5 bases short and J 5 bases short, with 7 bases between.

DNA of the CDR3: TGTGCCAGCAGCTTAGTGAGGGGTCAGCCCCAGCATTTT. This sequence encodes CASSLVRGQPQHF. The V gene is TRBV11-2, the J gene TRBJ1-5; D possibly corresponds to TRBD1 (5 bases). The CDR3 totals 13 residues. Germline CDR1 SGHAT, CDR2 FQNNGV. Trimming took 1 base from V and 6 from J, leaving 7 bases between them.

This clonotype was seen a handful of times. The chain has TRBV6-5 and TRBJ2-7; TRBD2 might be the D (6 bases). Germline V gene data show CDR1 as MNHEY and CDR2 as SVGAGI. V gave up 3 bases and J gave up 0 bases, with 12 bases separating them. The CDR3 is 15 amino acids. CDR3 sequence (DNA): TGTGCCAGCAGTTATAGGGCGGGAATCTCCTACGAGCAGTACTTC. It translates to CASSYRAGISYEQYF.